The clone carrying this T cell receptor beta chain was counted only a few times. Every isolated RNA sample was fully reverse transcribed, so sequencing captured expressed TCRB transcripts. Measured with immunoSEQ multiplex PCR; TCRdb has only the in-frame clones, and not every one. The top ten hold 1% of the sample, which has around 300,000 clones, approximately 8.1% seen once. Per the germline V gene, CDR1 is SGHKS and CDR2 is YYEKEE (reference sequence). J was trimmed by 4 bases and V by 5 bases; bases with no gene match: 4. The CDR3 sequence is 13 residues long. This specimen belongs to a study of beta chain features in type 1 diabetes. Around 100 mL of blood, on average, came from one heparinised draw per donor.

The sample consisted of central memory CD4+ T cells from blood. V usage is TRBV5-5 and J usage is TRBJ2-3, with 7 bases lining up with TRBD1. The receptor was isolated from a woman aged 18-29 years in good health. In nucleotides, the CDR3 is TGTGCCAGCAGAGTAGGGACAGCAGATACGCAGTATTTT. Translating gives CASRVGTADTQYF.